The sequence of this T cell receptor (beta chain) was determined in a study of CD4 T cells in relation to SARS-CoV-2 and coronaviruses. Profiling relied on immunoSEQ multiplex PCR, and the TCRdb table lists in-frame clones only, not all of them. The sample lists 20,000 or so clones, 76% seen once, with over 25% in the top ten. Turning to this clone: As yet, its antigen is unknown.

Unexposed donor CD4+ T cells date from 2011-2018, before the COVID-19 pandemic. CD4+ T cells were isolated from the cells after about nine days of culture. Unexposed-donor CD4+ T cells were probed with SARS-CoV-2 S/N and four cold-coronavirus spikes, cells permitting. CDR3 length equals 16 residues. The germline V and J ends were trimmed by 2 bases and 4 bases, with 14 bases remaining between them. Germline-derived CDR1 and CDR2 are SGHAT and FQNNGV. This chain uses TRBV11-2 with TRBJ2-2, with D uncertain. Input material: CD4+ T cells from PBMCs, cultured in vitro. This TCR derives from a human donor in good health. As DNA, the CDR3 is TGTGCCAGCAGCTTAATGGCTAGTGGACGCACCGGGGAGCTGTTTTTT. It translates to CASSLMASGRTGELFF.